The 4 T cell receptor delta chains listed next were all sequenced from one sample in a study of gamma-delta chains in newborns, infants, children. TCRdb reanalyzed the reads using CATT. The sample contains 5,200 or so delta-chain clones, around 3% of which appear only once. Material for sequencing was blood. All receptors derive from a child who was a newborn, infant or young child, either healthy, febrile or measles-vaccinated (not recorded which).

Concerning this clone itself: This DNA's translation differs at residue 10 from TCRdb's protein, which comes from a much larger clone; a read error is likely, and the protein shown is translated from the DNA. Different DNA sequences within this sample yield the same CDR3. This sequence joins TRDV2 and TRDJ3, with 8 bases matching TRDD3. This CDR3 spans 18 amino acids. The germline gives CDR1 GEAIGNYY, CDR2 EKD. V gave up 0 bases and J gave up 2 bases; unmatched junction bases: 5. The CDR3 loop reads CACDTVWGSPWDTRQMFF. CDR3 sequence (DNA): TGTGCCTGTGACACCGTCTGGGGGAGCCCCTGGGACACCCGACAGATGTTTTTC.

There are a few counts of this clone. This may stem from a read error, because a much larger clone lies one nucleotide away. The rearrangement uses TRDV2 and TRDJ3, with 11 nucleotides matching TRDD3. This CDR3 spans 21 amino acids. The V gene's germline CDR1 is GEAIGNYY and CDR2 EKD. CDR3 sequence reads: CACDTEFYTGGYPWDARQMFF. The CDR3 DNA follows: TGTGCCTGTGACACCGAGTTCTATACTGGGGGATATCCCTGGGACGCCCGACAGATGTTTTTC.

V usage is TRDV1 and J usage is TRDJ1, with a weak D call TRDD3 (8 bases). Trimming removed 5 bases at V and 1 base at J, with 26 bases between. The length of the CDR3 is 19 residues. Germline CDR1 TSWWSYY, CDR2 QGS. The DNA of the CDR3 is TGTGCTCTTGGGATTGGGGGTTCCTACTGGGGGGACTTCACCGATAAACTCATCTTT. Translated: CALGIGGSYWGDFTDKLIF.

On this clone itself: This sequence is one base from a far larger clone and is likely a read error. V gene TRDV2 combines with J gene TRDJ3, with 10 bases matching TRDD3. Germline CDR1 is GEAIGNYY and CDR2 is EKD. V lost 3 bases to trimming and J lost 0 bases; unmatched junction nucleotides: 10. The CDR3 loop spans 20 amino acids. CDR3 sequence: CACDFRTGGSGSWDTRQMFF. CDR3 nucleotides: TGTGCCTGTGACTTCCGTACTGGGGGATCTGGCTCCTGGGACACCCGACAGATGTTTTTC.